This TCR beta chain was captured in a study of T-cell reconstitution after alpha-beta-depleted transplantation in children. J lost 7 bases, V lost 7 bases, and 11 bases had no gene match. The CDR3 runs 14 residues. Germline-derived CDR1 and CDR2 are MNHNS and SASEGT. Unique molecular identifiers were used to barcode this TCRbeta library. TCRdb fed the PCR reads into MiXCR, producing one record per CDR3 protein. The sample includes around 380,000 distinct CDR3 sequences, about a tenth seen only once; the top ten take roughly 6%. The genes are TRBV6-1 and TRBJ2-7, with 9 bases identical to TRBD2. The source material was PBMCs from the stem cell graft donor, sampled from the stem cell graft. The TCR comes from a human donor who donated a stem cell graft to a child with acute myeloid leukemia. The CDR3 is CASKISSGIGEQYV. CDR3 nucleotides: TGTGCCAGCAAAATTTCTAGCGGGATCGGAGAGCAGTACGTC.